The present T cell receptor beta chain was sequenced within a study of neurological immune-mediated disorders. TCRdb redid the calling of the 5' RACE reads with MiXCR, one entry per CDR3 protein. The table has over 15,000 distinct CDR3 sequences, approximately 12% seen once. This clonotype occurred many times. Trimming cost V 8 bases and J 0 bases; bases outside gene matches: 12. Germline V CDR1 and CDR2: SGHTA, FQGNSA. This CDR3 comprises 18 residues. Material: CD8+ T cells from blood. The chain has TRBV7-2 and TRBJ2-3; 12 bases are a match to TRBD2. The sequence was collected from a woman in her forties or fifties in good health. As DNA, the CDR3 is TGTGCCAGCGCCAACTGGCGTCTAGCGGGGGGGAGCACAGATACGCAGTATTTT. Its translation: CASANWRLAGGSTDTQYF.